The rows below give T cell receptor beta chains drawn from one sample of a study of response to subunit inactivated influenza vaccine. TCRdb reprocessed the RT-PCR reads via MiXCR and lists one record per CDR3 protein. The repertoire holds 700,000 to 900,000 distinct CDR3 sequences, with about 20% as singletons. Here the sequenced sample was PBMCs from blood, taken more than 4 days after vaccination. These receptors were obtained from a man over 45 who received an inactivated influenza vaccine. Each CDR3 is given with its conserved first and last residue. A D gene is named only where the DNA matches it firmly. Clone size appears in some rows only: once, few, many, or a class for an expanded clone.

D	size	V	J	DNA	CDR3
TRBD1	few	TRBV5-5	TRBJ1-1	TGTGCCAGCAGCAAAGGACAGGGTTGGACTGAAGCTTTCTTT	CASSKGQGWTEAFF
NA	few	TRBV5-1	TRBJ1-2	TGCGCCAGCAGCTCAGACATCAATGGCTACACCTTC	CASSSDINGYTF
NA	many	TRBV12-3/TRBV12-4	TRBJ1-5	TGTGCCAGCAGTTTAGCAGGGGGAGGTCAGCCCCAGCATTTT	CASSLAGGGQPQHF
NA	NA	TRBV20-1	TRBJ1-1	TGCAGTGCTAGAGATTTCAGCTCAGGCCCTGAAGCTTTCTTT	CSARDFSSGPEAFF
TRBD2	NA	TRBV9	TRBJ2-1	TGTGCCAGCAGCAAGGGACCCCTAGCGGGAGTTGACAATGAGCAGTTCTTC	CASSKGPLAGVDNEQFF
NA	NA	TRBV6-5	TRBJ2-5	TGTGCCAGCAGTTACCTGGGCAGTGGTAAAGAGACCCAGTACTTC	CASSYLGSGKETQYF
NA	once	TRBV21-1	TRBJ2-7	TGTGCCAGCAGGGATTGCGGACAGGGGAAGATCTACGAGCAGTACTTC	CASRDCGQGKIYEQYF
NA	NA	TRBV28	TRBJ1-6	TGTGCCAGCAGTTTATACAGGTCTAGCTCCTATAATTCACCCCTCCACTTT	CASSLYRSSSYNSPLHF
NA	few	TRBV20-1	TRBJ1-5	TGCAGTGCTATGGCCCCGGGGGGACAGCCCCAGCATTTT	CSAMAPGGQPQHF
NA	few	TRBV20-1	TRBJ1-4	TGCAGTGCTAGAATCGGCGGTGAAAAACTGTTTTTT	CSARIGGEKLFF
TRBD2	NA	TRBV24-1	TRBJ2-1	TGTGCCACCGAAGGAACTAGCGGGAGGCCAAACAATGAGCAGTTCTTC	CATEGTSGRPNNEQFF
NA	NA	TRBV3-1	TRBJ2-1	TGTGCCAGCAGCCAAGATCGGAGTGGGAGGCCGGGTGAGCAGTTCTTC	CASSQDRSGRPGEQFF
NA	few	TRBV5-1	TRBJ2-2	TGCGCCAGCAGCTTTAACAGGGCGGCCACCGGGGAGCTGTTTTTT	CASSFNRAATGELFF
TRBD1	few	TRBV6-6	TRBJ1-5	TGTGCCAGCACAAACAGGGGGGATCAGCCCCAGCATTTT	CASTNRGDQPQHF
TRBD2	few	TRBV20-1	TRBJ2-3	TGCAGTGCTCTGGGACTAGCGGGGGGGCCAGATACGCAGTATTTT	CSALGLAGGPDTQYF
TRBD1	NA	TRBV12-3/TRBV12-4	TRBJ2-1	TGTGCCAGCAGTTCCGGGACAGGGGTTGAGCAGTTCTTC	CASSSGTGVEQFF
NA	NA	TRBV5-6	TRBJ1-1	TGTGCCAGCAGCTTGGAGGTCGGGGGTCTGAGCACTGAAGCTTTCTTT	CASSLEVGGLSTEAFF
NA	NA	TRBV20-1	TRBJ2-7	TGCAGTGCTAGAGTTTGGGCCGTAAGCTCCTACGAGCAGTACTTC	CSARVWAVSSYEQYF
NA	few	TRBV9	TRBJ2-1	TGTGCCAGCAGCGTCGAGGATGAGCAGTTCTTC	CASSVEDEQFF
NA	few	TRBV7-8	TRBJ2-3	TGTGCCAGCAGCTTAGCTTCCATCGGGAATACGCAGTATTTT	CASSLASIGNTQYF
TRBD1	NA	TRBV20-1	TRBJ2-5	TGCAGTGCTATTTCCGGACAGGAGTTTCCTATTGCCCAGTACTTC	CSAISGQEFPIAQYF
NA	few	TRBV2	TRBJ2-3	TGTGCCAGCAGTGACCAGGGGGGAGACACAGATACGCAGTATTTT	CASSDQGGDTDTQYF
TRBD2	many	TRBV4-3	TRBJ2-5	TGCGCCAGCAGCCCATACACTAGCGGAATGCAAGAGACCCAGTACTTC	CASSPYTSGMQETQYF
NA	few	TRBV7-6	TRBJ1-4	TGTGCCAGCAGCTTAGGTTACAGGACAACTAATGAAAAACTGTTTTTT	CASSLGYRTTNEKLFF
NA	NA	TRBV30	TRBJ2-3	TGTGCCTGGAGTGGTTCGGCAGATACGCAGTATTTT	CAWSGSADTQYF
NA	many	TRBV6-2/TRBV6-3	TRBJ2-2	TGTGCCAGCAGAAAATCGCTAGCGCAGACCGGGGAGCTGTTTTTT	CASRKSLAQTGELFF
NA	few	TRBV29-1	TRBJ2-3	TGCAGCGTTGTGTCAGGCACAGATACGCAGTATTTT	CSVVSGTDTQYF
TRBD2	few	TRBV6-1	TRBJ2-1	TGTGCCAGCAGTGCCCAGGGGTTTGACGGGACTAGTGAGCAGTTCTTC	CASSAQGFDGTSEQFF
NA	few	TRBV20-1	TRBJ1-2	TGCAGTGCCTCCACATCGGGGAGGACGGGCTACACCTTC	CSASTSGRTGYTF
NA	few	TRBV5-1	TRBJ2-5	TGCGCCAGCAGCCAAATTAGGGGACAAGAGACCCAGTACTTC	CASSQIRGQETQYF
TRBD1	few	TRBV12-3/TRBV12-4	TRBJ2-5	TGTGCCAGCAGTTTTTACAGGGGCTCCCAAGAGACCCAGTACTTC	CASSFYRGSQETQYF
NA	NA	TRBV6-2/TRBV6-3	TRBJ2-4	TGTGCCAGCAGCATGGGGATGAGACTTGCCCAAATTCGTAACATTCAGTACTTC	CASSMGMRLAQIRNIQYF
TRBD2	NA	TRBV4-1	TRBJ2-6	TGCGCCAGCAGCCAAGATTTGACTAGCGGTGTGGGGGCTGGGGCCAACGTCCTGACTTTC	CASSQDLTSGVGAGANVLTF
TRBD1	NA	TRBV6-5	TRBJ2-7	TGTGCCAGCAGTTACACCGACAGGGCGTCCTACGAGCAGTACTTC	CASSYTDRASYEQYF
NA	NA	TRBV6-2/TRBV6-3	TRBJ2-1	TGTGCCACCGGGGAACAGGGCCCCTACAATGAGCAGTTCTTC	CATGEQGPYNEQFF
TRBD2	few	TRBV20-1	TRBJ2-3	TGCAGTGCTAACGCGGCGGGGGGAGATACGCAGTATTTT	CSANAAGGDTQYF
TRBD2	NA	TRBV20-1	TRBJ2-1	TGCAGTGCCCGAGGAGGCGGGAGTATCGGTGAGCAGTTCTTC	CSARGGGSIGEQFF
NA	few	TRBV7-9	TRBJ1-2	TGTGCCAGCAGCGGTGCAGGGAGACCTACGTCGAAGACCTTC	CASSGAGRPTSKTF
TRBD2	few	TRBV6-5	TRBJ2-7	TGTGCCAGCAGTTACTCGTCTAGCGGGGGTCGCTCCTACGAGCAGTACTTC	CASSYSSSGGRSYEQYF
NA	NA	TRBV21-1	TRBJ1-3	TGTGCCAGCAGCACCGGAAGACAGAGCCACTCTGGAAACACCATATATTTT	CASSTGRQSHSGNTIYF
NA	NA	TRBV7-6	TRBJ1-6	TGTGCCAGCAGCTTAGTAAAGTCGGACAGACATTCACCCCTCCACTTT	CASSLVKSDRHSPLHF
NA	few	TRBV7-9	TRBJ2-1	TGTGCCAGCAGCTCCGAGGGGAATGAGCAGTTCTTC	CASSSEGNEQFF
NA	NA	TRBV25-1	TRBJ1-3	TGTGCCAGCACGGGTCTCGACTCTGGAAACACCATATATTTT	CASTGLDSGNTIYF
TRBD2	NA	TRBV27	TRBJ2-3	TGTGCCAGCAGTTTGAGGGCGGGGGGCTGGGCAGATACGCAGTATTTT	CASSLRAGGWADTQYF
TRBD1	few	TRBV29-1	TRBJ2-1	TGCAGCGAATCCGGACAGGGAAACAATGAGCAGTTCTTC	CSESGQGNNEQFF
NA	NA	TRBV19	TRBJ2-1	TGTGCCAGTAGTGTCTATGGAGGGGGTCCCTACAATGAGCAGTTCTTC	CASSVYGGGPYNEQFF
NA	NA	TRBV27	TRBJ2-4	TGTGCCAGCAGTTTAGAACCCATTGGAGACATTCAGTACTTC	CASSLEPIGDIQYF
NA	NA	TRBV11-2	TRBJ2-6	TGTGCCAGCAGCTTAGGACGGCAGTCTGGGGCCAACGTCCTGACTTTC	CASSLGRQSGANVLTF
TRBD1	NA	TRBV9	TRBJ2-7	TGTGCCAGCAGCGTAGAAGGGGGCTCGGGCTACGAGCAGTACTTC	CASSVEGGSGYEQYF
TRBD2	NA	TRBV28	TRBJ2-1	TGTGCCAGCAGAAAAACCGGGACTATCAGTGAGCACTTCTTC	CASRKTGTISEHFF